These T cell receptor beta chains were read from a single sample in a study of cytomegalovirus exposure and HLA in healthy donors. Profiled with immunoSEQ multiplex PCR; TCRdb holds only in-frame clones, not every one. Its table records under 95,000 clones. Input material: PBMCs. These TCRs come from a female donor in good health and CMV-seropositive. The CDR3 runs from the conserved cysteine through the conserved F or W. Each record gives: J gene, D gene, V gene, CDR3 protein, CDR3 DNA. D genes are given only for firm matches.

TRBJ2-7 | - | TRBV9 | CASSVAGNAYEQYF | TGTGCCAGCAGCGTAGCCGGGAATGCCTACGAGCAGTACTTC
TRBJ1-1 | - | TRBV18 | CASSPTGTTSATEAFF | TGTGCCAGCTCACCCACAGGGACAACCTCAGCCACTGAAGCTTTCTTT
TRBJ2-3 | - | TRBV2 | CASTARTDTQYF | TGTGCCAGCACAGCGCGCACAGATACGCAGTATTTT
TRBJ2-3 | TRBD2 | TRBV9 | CASSARGGASGVSTDTQYF | TGTGCCAGCAGCGCACGAGGAGGGGCTAGCGGCGTCAGCACAGATACGCAGTATTTT
TRBJ1-6 | TRBD1 | TRBV9 | CASSPVSEQGRSPLHF | TGTGCCAGCAGCCCAGTAAGTGAACAGGGGCGTTCACCCCTCCACTTT
TRBJ1-2 | TRBD1 | TRBV6-5 | CASSRDRPYYGYTF | TGTGCCAGCAGCCGGGACAGGCCATACTATGGCTACACCTTC
TRBJ1-2 | - | TRBV10-1 | CASSDRRTYGYTF | TGCGCCAGCAGTGACCGGAGAACCTATGGCTACACCTTC
TRBJ2-3 | TRBD2 | TRBV5-5 | CASSWGLAAVRDTQYF | TGTGCCAGCAGCTGGGGACTAGCGGCCGTCAGGGATACGCAGTATTTT
TRBJ1-1 | - | TRBV28 | CASSLVSKRGEAFF | TGTGCCAGCAGTCTAGTTTCGAAACGGGGTGAAGCTTTCTTT
TRBJ1-2 | - | TRBV10-3 | CASSESTGTSIYGYTF | TGTGCCAGCAGTGAGTCCACAGGGACGAGCATCTATGGCTACACCTTC
TRBJ1-2 | - | TRBV25-1 | CASSGAGSYYGYTF | TGTGCCAGCAGTGGGGCCGGGAGCTACTATGGCTACACCTTC
TRBJ2-1 | - | TRBV6-5 | CASKGDRSGVEEQFF | TGTGCCAGCAAAGGAGACAGGTCCGGGGTCGAGGAGCAGTTCTTC